Listed here are 28 T cell receptor beta chains from one sample, sequenced in a study of cytomegalovirus exposure and HLA in healthy donors. The PCR used 60 Vbeta and 13 Jbeta primers. Profiling relied on immunoSEQ multiplex PCR, and the TCRdb table lists in-frame clones only, not all of them. Among tens of thousands of clones listed, approximately 69% were seen once. Sequencing used PBMCs. These receptors all stem from a boy younger than 18 in good health and CMV-seropositive.

This clone showed up just once. This chain uses TRBV7-9 with TRBJ1-6; D perhaps matches TRBD1 (5 bases). This CDR3 contains 15 residues. V was cut by 2 bases and J by 14 bases, with 19 bases left in between. Germline lookup yields CDR1 SEHNR and CDR2 FQNEAQ (reference sequence). The CDR3: CASSLSGGVGGSLHF. CDR3 coding DNA: TGTGCCAGCAGCTTATCCGGCGGCGTCGGGGGGTCCCTCCACTTT.

The chain joins TRBV4-3 to TRBJ1-2; 8 bases map to TRBD1. The CDR3 sequence is 13 residues long. V lost 3 bases to trimming and J lost 13 bases; unmatched junction nucleotides: 10. The germline gives CDR1 LGHNA, CDR2 YSLEER. The CDR3 coding sequence is TGCGCCAGCAGCCAGACAGGGGCCTCTGCTGGCACCTTC. It translates to CASSQTGASAGTF.

The chain recombines TRBV6-5 with TRBJ1-5; D possibly corresponds to TRBD1 (5 bases). Germline V gene sequence: CDR1 MNHEY, CDR2 SVGAGI. This CDR3 has 14 amino acids. The V and J ends lost 6 bases and 0 bases respectively, with 9 bases between them. CDR3 sequence reads: CASRATDSNQPQHF. In DNA, the CDR3 is TGTGCCAGCAGGGCGACAGATAGCAATCAGCCCCAGCATTTT.

A single count supports this clone. CDR3 in amino acids: CASSWYSGTPNNEQFF. In DNA, the CDR3 is TGCGCCAGCAGCTGGTACTCCGGGACACCTAACAATGAGCAGTTCTTC. The chain links TRBV5-1 to TRBJ2-1; perhaps TRBD1 as D (6 bases). Germline assignment: CDR1 SGHRS and CDR2 YFSETQ. The CDR3 contains 16 residues. The V gene lost 3 bases and the J gene lost 5 bases, with 18 bases spanning the gap.

CDR3 DNA: TGCGCCAGCAGCTCCGGCCTTCAGGGAAACACTGAAGCTTTCTTT. Residues: CASSSGLQGNTEAFF. The chain employs TRBV5-1 and TRBJ1-1; tentatively, D is TRBD1 (5 bases). CDR1 SGHRS and CDR2 YFSETQ come from the germline V gene. V was trimmed by 3 bases and J by 2 bases, leaving 14 bases between them. The CDR3 contains 15 residues.

The chain joins TRBV19 to TRBJ2-5, with TRBD1 as a possible D gene (6 bases). The CDR3 runs to 14 residues. Per germline, CDR1 LNHDA and CDR2 SQIVND (reference sequence). The ends were cut back, 3 bases at V and 7 bases at J, with 15 bases in the middle. CDR3 loop: CASSIGGYDGTQYF. The CDR3 nucleotides are TGTGCCAGTAGTATTGGGGGCTACGACGGGACCCAGTACTTC.

V and J are TRBV19 and TRBJ2-4, with a possible D match to TRBD2 (5 bases). The CDR3 has 15 residues. Per the germline V gene, CDR1 is LNHDA and CDR2 is SQIVND (reference sequence). V lost 5 bases, J lost 0 bases, and 11 bases lay in between. The CDR3 DNA reads as TGTGCCAGTAGTGACGGGGAATTAGCCAAAAACATTCAGTACTTC. It translates to CASSDGELAKNIQYF.

The gene calls are TRBV12-5 and TRBJ2-3; 8 bases are shared with TRBD1. Trimming at V came to 5 bases and at J to 1 base, leaving 2 bases not matched to a gene. From germline, CDR1 is LGHNT and CDR2 FRNRAP. CDR3 length: 14 amino acids. The CDR3 here is CASGADRGTDTQYF. The CDR3, as DNA: TGTGCTAGTGGTGCGGACAGGGGCACAGATACGCAGTATTTT.

In this sample, this clone turned up once. The rearrangement uses TRBV19 and TRBJ1-1; the match to TRBD1 covers 7 bases. The length of the CDR3 is 16 residues. Germline lookup yields CDR1 LNHDA and CDR2 SQIVND (reference sequence). V lost 3 bases and J lost 0; bases outside the gene matches: 7. The CDR3 spells CASSIRGQVMNTEAFF. In DNA form, the CDR3 reads TGTGCCAGTAGTATTAGGGGGCAGGTTATGAACACTGAAGCTTTCTTT.

This clone has just one count. This sequence joins TRBV18 and TRBJ2-3; 9 nucleotides align to TRBD2. V trimming: 3 bases; J trimming: 5 bases; junction bases outside the gene matches: 9. Germline-derived CDR1 and CDR2 are KGHSH and LQKENI. This CDR3 spans 16 amino acids. The CDR3 coding sequence is TGTGCCAGCTCACCTAGGGCTAGCGGGGAGAAAGATACGCAGTATTTT. Protein product: CASSPRASGEKDTQYF.

In this sample, this clone turned up a few times. The chain recombines TRBV4-1 with TRBJ2-3, with D perhaps matching TRBD2 (6 bases). Germline-derived CDR1 and CDR2 are MGHRA and YSYEKL. The CDR3 loop spans 15 amino acids. Trimming removed 0 bases from V and 0 bases from J, with 7 bases in between. The CDR3 reads CASSQDGGSTDTQYF. CDR3 coding DNA: TGCGCCAGCAGCCAAGACGGGGGAAGCACAGATACGCAGTATTTT.

The chain uses TRBV7-9 and TRBJ2-7; 8 bases are a match to TRBD1. The germline V gene encodes CDR1 SEHNR and CDR2 FQNEAQ (reference sequence). The CDR3 is made up of 16 amino acids. V was pared by 4 bases and J by 6 bases, with 14 bases of the junction left unmatched. The CDR3 DNA follows: TGTGCCAGCAGCTCCCGCTTGTGGACAGGGACGGGCGAGCAGTACTTC. Translated: CASSSRLWTGTGEQYF.

The chain couples TRBV6-5 to TRBJ1-1; 10 bases map to TRBD1. The CDR3 sequence is 13 residues long. The V and J ends lost 8 bases and 5 bases, in that order; junction bases with no gene match: 5. The germline CDR1 and CDR2 sequences are MNHEY and SVGAGI. The CDR3 DNA reads TGTGCCAGCGGATTGGACAGGGGGACTGAAGCTTTCTTT. It encodes CASGLDRGTEAFF.

The chain carries TRBV15 and TRBJ2-7; a weak D match, TRBD1 (6 bases). Per germline, CDR1 LNHNV and CDR2 YYDKDF (reference sequence). This CDR3 contains 15 residues. V was pared by 0 bases and J by 1 base, with 10 bases between. The chain's CDR3 is CATSRDLTGSYEQYF. As DNA, the CDR3 is TGTGCCACCAGCAGAGATTTAACAGGGTCCTACGAGCAGTACTTC.

The chain carries TRBV29-1 and TRBJ2-3; 9 positions match TRBD2. The V segment lost 3 bases and the J segment 5 bases; nucleotides outside the gene matches: 12. Germline V gives CDR1 SQVTM, CDR2 ANQGSEA. The CDR3 consists of 16 residues. The CDR3 loop is CSVEGDSGRALDTQYF. The CDR3 nucleotides read TGCAGCGTTGAGGGGGATAGCGGGAGAGCCCTAGATACGCAGTATTTT.

This chain uses TRBV9 with TRBJ2-6; D call uncertain. V lost 4 bases to trimming and J lost 0 bases, with 8 bases between them. Germline V gives CDR1 SGDLS, CDR2 YYNGEE. The CDR3 length is 15 residues. CDR3 DNA: TGTGCCAGCAGCCCCCCCTACTCTGGGGCCAACGTCCTGACTTTC. Translated: CASSPPYSGANVLTF.

The gene calls are TRBV6-5 and TRBJ1-1; D might be TRBD1 (5 bases). V was trimmed by 2 bases and J by 3 bases, leaving 10 bases between them. Germline V gene sequence: CDR1 MNHEY, CDR2 SVGAGI. The CDR3 runs 14 residues. The CDR3 here is CASSYGGRDTEAFF. The CDR3 DNA is TGTGCCAGCAGTTACGGGGGGAGGGACACTGAAGCTTTCTTT.

This rearrangement joins TRBV30 to TRBJ1-2; 9 nucleotides match TRBD1. V lost 2 bases, J lost 5 bases, and 9 bases stayed unmatched. The CDR3 spans 15 residues. The V gene's germline CDR1 is GTSNPN and CDR2 SVGIG (reference sequence). The CDR3 bases are TGTGCCTGGAGTAAAGGACGGACAGGGGTATATGGCTACACCTTC. This encodes CAWSKGRTGVYGYTF.

This chain joins TRBV13 and TRBJ2-3; no clear D. V was pared by 5 bases and J by 2 bases, with 5 bases between. Germline assignment: CDR1 PRHDT and CDR2 FYEKMQ (reference sequence). The CDR3 has 12 amino acids. The CDR3 here is CASSPYTDTQYF. The CDR3 nucleotides read TGTGCCAGCAGCCCGTACACAGATACGCAGTATTTT.

The chain couples TRBV11-2 to TRBJ2-1; TRBD2 might be the D (5 bases). This CDR3 has 12 residues. Germline CDR1 and CDR2: SGHAT and FQNNGV. V was trimmed by 4 bases and J by 6 bases, leaving 7 bases between them. CDR3 sequence reads: CASSSSFNEQFF. The CDR3 DNA is TGTGCCAGCAGCTCTAGCTTCAATGAGCAGTTCTTC. The full variable domain, in which reference TRBV11-2 and TRBJ2-1 provide the parts outside the CDR3, is EAGVAQSPRYKIIEKRQSVAFWCNPISGHATLYWYQQILGQGPKLLIQFQNNGVVDDSQLPKDRFSAERLKGVDSTLKIQPAKLEDSAVYLCASSSSFNEQFFGPGTRLTVL.

The sample holds a few counts of this clone. The chain uses TRBV15 and TRBJ1-1; D might be TRBD1 (5 bases). Per the germline V gene, CDR1 is LNHNV and CDR2 is YYDKDF (reference sequence). Trimming left V 3 bases short and J 3 bases short, with 23 bases between. This CDR3 is built from 18 residues. In DNA, the CDR3 is TGTGCCACCAGCAGTTCCCACTACTTAATGGGGCCGGACACTGAAGCTTTCTTT. Amino acid sequence: CATSSSHYLMGPDTEAFF.

This clone was observed a few times. This chain uses TRBV4-3 with TRBJ2-7, with no clear D. Germline V gene data show CDR1 as LGHNA and CDR2 as YSLEER. V lost 4 bases, J lost 0 bases, and 10 bases lay in between. This CDR3 is 14 amino acids long. This chain's CDR3 is CASSLLRNSYEQYF. The CDR3, as DNA: TGCGCCAGCAGCCTCCTGCGCAACTCCTACGAGCAGTACTTC.

Only one count was recorded for this clone. This chain links TRBV10-3 with TRBJ1-1; D is unclear. The V end was cut by 11 bases, the J end by 3 bases, with 16 bases between. Looked up from germline, CDR1 is ENHRY and CDR2 is SYGVKD. The CDR3 has 13 amino acids. CDR3 nucleotide sequence: TGTGCCCCCCCCCAGGAGGGTTACACTGAAGCTTTCTTT. This gives the protein CAPPQEGYTEAFF.

The chain combines TRBV15 with TRBJ2-7; D gene uncertain. V shed 3 bases and J shed 3 bases, with 12 bases lying between them. The CDR3 is 14 residues long. Germline loops: CDR1 LNHNV, CDR2 YYDKDF (reference sequence). This CDR3 is CATSSPPENYEQYF. In nucleotides, the CDR3 is TGTGCCACCAGCAGCCCCCCAGAAAACTACGAGCAGTACTTC.

Only one count was recorded for this clone. The chain is built from TRBV19 and TRBJ2-2; 10 nucleotides agree with TRBD2. V lost 5 bases, J lost 6 bases, and 18 bases stayed unmatched. Germline V gene data show CDR1 as LNHDA and CDR2 as SQIVND (reference sequence). The CDR3 loop spans 19 amino acids. The CDR3 loop is CASSLSAPSGSFWPGELFF. As DNA, the CDR3 is TGTGCCAGTAGTCTCTCGGCCCCTAGCGGGAGTTTCTGGCCCGGGGAGCTGTTTTTT.

This clone came up a few times. J is TRBJ2-7 and V is TRBV25-1, with 8 nucleotides matching TRBD1. The CDR3 sequence is 15 residues long. Unmatched junction bases numbered 7, after V lost 2 bases and J lost 4 bases. Germline assignment: CDR1 MGHDK and CDR2 SYGVNS. CDR3 protein: CASSEGLDRGYEQYF. The CDR3 bases are TGTGCCAGCAGTGAAGGACTCGACAGGGGATACGAGCAGTACTTC.

This clone showed up just a few times. The V call is TRBV7-3, the J call TRBJ1-1; D uncertain. The V gene's germline CDR1 is SGHTA and CDR2 FQGTGA. CDR3 size: 13 residues. The V end was cut by 4 bases, the J end by 7 bases, with 13 bases between. In nucleotides, the CDR3 is TGTGCCAGCAGCTCGACGGGAATTGTTGAAGCTTTCTTT. Translation: CASSSTGIVEAFF.

This chain joins TRBV28 and TRBJ1-2; D gene ambiguous. This CDR3 is 13 amino acids long. The germline V and J ends were trimmed by 5 bases and 0 bases, with 7 bases remaining between them. Germline-derived CDR1 and CDR2 are MDHEN and SYDVKM. The DNA for the CDR3 is TGTGCCAGCAGTGTACAAGCTAACTATGGCTACACCTTC. This codes for CASSVQANYGYTF.